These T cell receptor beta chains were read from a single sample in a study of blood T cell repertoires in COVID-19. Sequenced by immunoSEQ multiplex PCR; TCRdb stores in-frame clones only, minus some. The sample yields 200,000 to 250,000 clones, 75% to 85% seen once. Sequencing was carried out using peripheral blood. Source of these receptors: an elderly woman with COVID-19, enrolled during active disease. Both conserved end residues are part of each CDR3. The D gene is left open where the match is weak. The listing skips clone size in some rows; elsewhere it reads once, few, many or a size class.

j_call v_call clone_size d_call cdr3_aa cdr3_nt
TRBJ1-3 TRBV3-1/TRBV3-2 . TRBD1 CASSFLYRIGGTGSLDTIYF TGTGCCAGCAGCTTTTTATATCGGATAGGCGGGACAGGTAGTCTTGACACCATATATTTT
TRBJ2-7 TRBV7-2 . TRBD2 CASSLALAGESQYF TGTGCCAGCAGCTTAGCCCTAGCGGGCGAGTCGCAGTACTTC
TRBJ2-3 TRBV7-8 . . CASSLDRDKDTQYF TGTGCCAGCAGCTTAGACAGGGACAAAGATACGCAGTATTTT
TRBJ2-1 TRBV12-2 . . CASRFTLATYNEQFF TGTGCAAGTCGCTTTACACTAGCGACCTACAATGAGCAGTTCTTC
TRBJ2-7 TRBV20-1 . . CSASPGHNSYEQYF TGCAGTGCTAGTCCGGGACATAACTCCTACGAGCAGTACTTC
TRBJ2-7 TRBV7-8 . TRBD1 CASSLVTGTGDGYEQYF TGTGCCAGCAGCTTAGTAACCGGGACAGGGGATGGCTACGAGCAGTACTTC
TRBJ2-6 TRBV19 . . CASSREGDSGANVLTF TGTGCCAGTAGTAGAGAAGGAGACTCTGGGGCCAACGTCCTGACTTTC
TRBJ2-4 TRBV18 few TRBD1 CASSPSWGQDRNIQYF TGTGCCAGCTCACCTAGTTGGGGACAGGACCGAAACATTCAGTACTTC
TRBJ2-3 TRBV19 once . CASSIGRTGDTQYF TGTGCCAGTAGTATAGGGCGAACAGGAGATACGCAGTATTTT
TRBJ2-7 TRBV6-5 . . CASRPGGAPYEQYF TGTGCCAGCAGACCTGGGGGGGCGCCCTACGAGCAGTACTTC
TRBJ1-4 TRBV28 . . CATTLPGINEKLFF TGTGCCACCACTCTACCGGGGATTAATGAAAAACTGTTTTTT
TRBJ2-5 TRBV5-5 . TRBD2 CASSSGGLAGLGETQYF TGTGCCAGCAGCTCCGGGGGACTAGCGGGATTGGGAGAGACCCAGTACTTC
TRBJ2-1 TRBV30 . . CAWAGGLLNEQFF TGTGCCTGGGCCGGGGGATTGCTCAATGAGCAGTTCTTC
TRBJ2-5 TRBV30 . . CAWSPYQETQYF TGTGCCTGGAGTCCATACCAAGAGACCCAGTACTTC
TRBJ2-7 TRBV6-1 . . CASSEPERSYEQYF TGTGCCAGCAGTGAGCCTGAGAGGTCCTACGAGCAGTACTTC
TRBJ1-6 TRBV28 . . CASSFPRGTNNSPLHF TGTGCCAGCAGTTTCCCCCGAGGGACAAATAATTCACCCCTCCACTTT
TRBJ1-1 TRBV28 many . CASSLTHSNTEAFF TGTGCCAGCAGTTTAACCCACTCGAACACTGAAGCTTTCTTT
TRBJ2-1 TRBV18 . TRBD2 CASSSLAGVSEQFF TGTGCCAGCTCCTCACTAGCGGGAGTTAGTGAGCAGTTCTTC
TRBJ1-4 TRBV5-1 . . CASSGGQNEKLFF TGCGCCAGCAGCGGAGGACAGAATGAAAAACTGTTTTTT
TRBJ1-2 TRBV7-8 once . CASSLFGGKGYTF TGTGCCAGCAGCTTATTTGGGGGGAAGGGCTACACCTTC
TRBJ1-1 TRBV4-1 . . CASSQDDRGFNTEAFF TGCGCCAGCAGCCAAGATGACCGGGGGTTCAACACTGAAGCTTTCTTT
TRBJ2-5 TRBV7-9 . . CASSLAAGQETQYF TGTGCCAGCAGCTTAGCGGCGGGTCAAGAGACCCAGTACTTC